This T cell receptor (beta chain) is from a study of blood T cell repertoires in COVID-19. Whole-study context: Samples came from the United States, Italy and Spain, spanning acute and convalescent COVID-19. The analysed material was cDNA or gDNA that came from T cells, B-cell-depleted T cells, or PBMCs.

Per the study methods: Cell counts per sample came from amplifying reference gene primers. Repertoires were generated with immunoSEQ multiplex PCR, while TCRdb's copy carries only in-frame clones and drops some. The V and J calls and clone size come from that table; D and trimming were worked out from the DNA. Altogether 140,000 to 150,000 clones are present, nearly 85% being singletons, with the ten largest covering 35% to 55%. After removal of 0 bases from V and 4 bases from J, the junction contained 6 bases not matched to a gene. This CDR3 has 17 residues. CDR1 LGHNA and CDR2 YSLEER come from the germline V gene.

The clonotype was recovered from a human donor in a cohort sampled during active COVID-19. Material: peripheral blood. The chain carries TRBV4-3 and TRBJ2-1; TRBD2 agrees at 10 bases. The CDR3, as DNA: TGCGCCAGCAGCCAAGAATTGGCTAGCGGGGGTTACAATGAGCAGTTCTTC. As protein: CASSQELASGGYNEQFF.